The 32 T cell receptor beta chains in this list originate from one sample, sequenced in a study of control samples from healthy donors and cancer patients. Libraries were prepared by immunoSEQ multiplex PCR; TCRdb keeps only in-frame clonotypes and omits some of them. The sample has 11,000 to 15,000 clones, 70% to 80% seen once. The source material was formalin-fixed, paraffin-embedded tissue. Source of these receptors: a female donor with lung cancer.

V is TRBV28 and J is TRBJ2-3, with 9 bases that match TRBD2. Looked up from germline, CDR1 is MDHEN and CDR2 is SYDVKM. CDR3 length: 14 residues. V was pared by 7 bases and J by 2 bases, with 4 bases of the junction left unmatched. This chain's CDR3 is CASKLAGFTDTQYF. CDR3 bases: TGTGCCAGCAAACTAGCGGGCTTCACAGATACGCAGTATTTT. The full variable domain, rest sourced from reference TRBV28 and TRBJ2-3, is DVKVTQSSRYLVKRTGEKVFLECVQDMDHENMFWYRQDPGLGLRLIYFSYDVKMKEKGDIPEGYSVSREKKERFSLILESASTNQTSMYLCASKLAGFTDTQYFGPGTRLTVL.

V gene TRBV27 combines with J gene TRBJ1-6, with a weak D call TRBD1 (6 bases). This CDR3 has 17 residues. Germline V lookup: CDR1 MNHEY, CDR2 SMNVEV (reference sequence). Trimming stripped 2 bases from V and 7 bases from J, with 18 bases between. The CDR3 DNA is TGTGCCAGCAGTTTACTTCCGCAGACAGGCGTGAATTCACCCCTCCACTTT. It specifies CASSLLPQTGVNSPLHF.

This CDR3 reads CASSTGGLFGNTIYF. The CDR3 DNA follows: TGTGCCAGCTCAACAGGGGGCTTGTTTGGAAACACCATATATTTT. This chain uses TRBV6-5 with TRBJ1-3; TRBD1 matches 9 bases. There are 15 residues in the CDR3. In germline, CDR1 is MNHEY, CDR2 SVGAGI. V dropped 8 bases and J dropped 3; count of bases not matched to a gene: 8.

A few counts support this clone. The chain joins TRBV19 to TRBJ2-1, with D unclear. V was pared by 4 bases and J by 0 bases, with 7 bases between. Germline CDR1 and CDR2: LNHDA and SQIVND (reference sequence). The CDR3 is made up of 14 amino acids. The CDR3 region has the DNA TGTGCCAGTAGTAGAAGAAGCTCCTACAATGAGCAGTTCTTC. Translation: CASSRRSSYNEQFF.

The rearrangement links TRBV28 to TRBJ2-5; 7 bases map to TRBD1. Looked up from germline, CDR1 is MDHEN and CDR2 is SYDVKM. V lost 5 bases and J lost 4; bases outside the gene matches: 7. The CDR3 loop spans 14 amino acids. The CDR3, as DNA: TGTGCCAGCAGTCGCCGACAGGGAGCAGAGACCCAGTACTTC. Translating gives CASSRRQGAETQYF.

The chain joins TRBV4-2 to TRBJ2-7; no definite D call. Trimming removed 0 bases from V and 2 bases from J, with 11 bases in between. Germline V gene lookup returns CDR1 LGHNA and CDR2 YNFKEQ. This CDR3 comprises 15 residues. The CDR3 loop reads CASSQDLSGAYEQYF. The CDR3 bases are TGTGCCAGCAGCCAAGATTTGTCTGGCGCCTACGAGCAGTACTTC.

The chain links TRBV9 to TRBJ2-7; D might be TRBD1 (5 bases). Per germline, CDR1 SGDLS and CDR2 YYNGEE. V shed 0 bases and J shed 2 bases, with 12 bases lying between them. The CDR3 is 15 amino acids. The CDR3 protein is CASSVGAGSTYEQYF. CDR3 DNA: TGTGCCAGCAGCGTAGGGGCAGGGTCCACCTACGAGCAGTACTTC.

The gene calls are TRBV10-3 and TRBJ2-3; 10 nucleotides line up with TRBD2. Germline CDR1 reads ENHRY; CDR2 reads SYGVKD. The CDR3 spans 18 residues. The V segment lost 0 bases and the J segment 2 bases; nucleotides outside the gene matches: 8. The CDR3 reads CAISESGLAGDYTDTQYF. CDR3 coding DNA: TGTGCCATCAGTGAGTCGGGGCTAGCGGGGGATTACACAGATACGCAGTATTTT.

This sequence joins TRBV7-2 and TRBJ2-2; 9 bases agree with TRBD1. The CDR3 totals 15 residues. V was pared by 5 bases and J by 5 bases, with 6 bases of the junction left unmatched. Per the germline V gene, CDR1 is SGHTA and CDR2 is FQGNSA. The CDR3 loop reads CASSPGTGRTGELFF. The CDR3 region has the DNA TGTGCCAGCAGCCCGGGGACAGGGAGGACCGGGGAGCTGTTTTTT.

The chain is built from TRBV2 and TRBJ1-2, with a tentative D call TRBD1 (6 bases). The V end was cut by 6 bases, the J end by 10 bases, with 21 bases between. Germline V gives CDR1 SNHLY, CDR2 FYNNEI. There are 14 residues in the CDR3. For the CDR3, the DNA is TGTGCCAGCAGGCCGGTGGCAGGGGTAACTGACTACACCTTC. It codes for CASRPVAGVTDYTF.

The chain couples TRBV4-3 to TRBJ1-1, with TRBD1 as a possible D gene (6 bases). The ends were cut back, 0 bases at V and 9 bases at J, with 14 bases in the middle. Germline CDR1 reads LGHNA; CDR2 reads YSLEER. The CDR3 has 14 residues. CDR3 sequence: CASSQDRGTGKAFF. CDR3 nucleotides: TGCGCCAGCAGCCAAGATCGAGGAACAGGGAAAGCTTTCTTT.

The V and J genes are TRBV27 and TRBJ2-6, with a possible D match to TRBD2 (5 bases). The V gene's germline CDR1 is MNHEY and CDR2 SMNVEV (reference sequence). The CDR3 contains 18 residues. Trimming pared 6 bases from V and 2 bases from J, leaving 20 bases between. CDR3 sequence reads: CASSTTRTSAAGANVLTF. The CDR3 nucleotides are TGTGCCAGCAGCACAACTAGGACCTCGGCAGCTGGGGCCAACGTCCTGACTTTC. Looking up the rest from reference TRBV27 and TRBJ2-6 gives the full variable domain: EAQVTQNPRYLITVTGKKLTVTCSQNMNHEYMSWYRQDPGLGLRQIYYSMNVEVTDKGDVPEGYKVSRKEKRNFPLILESPSPNQTSLYFCASSTTRTSAAGANVLTFGAGSRLTVL.

The chain recombines TRBV30 with TRBJ1-4; TRBD1 agrees at 7 bases. V was clipped by 4 bases and J by 2 bases; unmatched bases: 4. From germline, CDR1 is GTSNPN and CDR2 SVGIG (reference sequence). This CDR3 is 14 amino acids long. The CDR3 loop reads CAWTGGSTNEKLFF. CDR3 DNA sequence: TGTGCCTGGACAGGGGGAAGTACTAATGAAAAACTGTTTTTT. Drawing the rest from reference TRBV30 and TRBJ1-4, the complete variable domain is SQTIHQWPATLVQPVGSPLSLECTVEGTSNPNLYWYRQAAGRGLQLLFYSVGIGQISSEVPQNLSASRPQDRQFILSSKKLLLSDSGFYLCAWTGGSTNEKLFFGSGTQLSVL.

This chain joins TRBV18 and TRBJ2-7; D is unresolved. Germline CDR1 reads KGHSH; CDR2 reads LQKENI. With 4 bases removed from V and 3 bases from J, the gap between germline ends came to 10 bases. The CDR3 length is 13 residues. CDR3 sequence: CASSQSQIYEQYF. Written as DNA, the CDR3 is TGTGCCAGCTCACAGAGCCAGATCTACGAGCAGTACTTC.

This sequence joins TRBV7-3 and TRBJ2-7; 7 nucleotides align to TRBD1. The CDR3 runs 15 residues. Unmatched junction bases numbered 16, after V lost 5 bases and J lost 9 bases. Germline lookup yields CDR1 SGHTA and CDR2 FQGTGA. The CDR3 nucleotides read TGTGCCAGCAGCGTGGAGCCGGGACAGTTTAGTGTGCAGTACTTC. This translates into CASSVEPGQFSVQYF.

The chain employs TRBV24-1 and TRBJ2-1; TRBD1 matches at 10 bases. Losses at the gene ends were 10 bases for V and 7 bases for J; bases not matched to a gene: 6. The CDR3 extends over 13 amino acids. Germline lookup yields CDR1 KGHDR and CDR2 SFDVKD. The CDR3 spells CATRQGAGNEQFF. The CDR3 nucleotides are TGTGCCACTAGACAGGGGGCGGGAAATGAGCAGTTCTTC.

The chain links TRBV4-3 to TRBJ2-1; 12 bases match TRBD2. Looked up from germline, CDR1 is LGHNA and CDR2 is YSLEER. Germline trimming cut 0 bases from V and 0 bases from J; bases unmatched to any gene: 6. The CDR3 has 19 amino acids. The CDR3 loop reads CASSQDPPSGRVSYNEQFF. DNA for the CDR3: TGCGCCAGCAGCCAAGATCCTCCTAGCGGGAGGGTCTCCTACAATGAGCAGTTCTTC.

By frequency in the sample, this clone is medium-sized. The rearrangement uses TRBV7-9 and TRBJ1-1, with D uncertain. This CDR3 is 12 amino acids long. Germline CDR1 is SEHNR and CDR2 is FQNEAQ (reference sequence). Trimming left V 2 bases short and J 5 bases short, with 6 bases between. CDR3 DNA: TGTGCCAGCAGCTTAATTCGTACTGAAGCTTTCTTT. It yields the protein CASSLIRTEAFF.

V usage is TRBV18 and J usage is TRBJ1-1; no reliable D call. Germline loops: CDR1 KGHSH, CDR2 LQKENI. The ends were cut back, 2 bases at V and 5 bases at J, with 6 bases in the middle. The CDR3 totals 12 residues. CDR3 residues: CASSPARTEAFF. Here the CDR3 DNA reads TGTGCCAGCTCACCAGCCAGAACTGAAGCTTTCTTT.

This chain connects TRBV14 to TRBJ2-3; 12 bases map to TRBD2. Trimming took 4 bases from V and 2 from J; bases not matched to a gene: 4. Germline V CDR1 and CDR2: SGHDN, FVKESK. CDR3 length equals 16 residues. The CDR3 loop reads CASSLRLAGDTDTQYF. The CDR3 DNA sequence: TGTGCCAGCAGCCTAAGACTAGCGGGAGACACAGATACGCAGTATTTT.

This rearrangement joins TRBV4-3 to TRBJ2-3, with no clear D. There are 14 residues in the CDR3. V shed 0 bases and J shed 4 bases, with 8 bases lying between them. CDR1 is LGHNA, CDR2 YSLEER, per germline. CDR3 nucleotides: TGCGCCAGCAGCCAAGATCGGTACGCAGATACGCAGTATTTT. Protein: CASSQDRYADTQYF.

The rearrangement joins TRBV19 to TRBJ1-1; TRBD1 might be the D (5 bases). The V and J ends lost 3 bases and 6 bases respectively, with 17 bases between them. The CDR3 spans 15 residues. CDR1 is LNHDA and CDR2 is SQIVND in the germline V gene (reference sequence). CDR3 DNA sequence: TGTGCCAGTAGTATTAGTGCTCCCGCGGGGGCTGAAGCTTTCTTT. Translated, it gives CASSISAPAGAEAFF. Combining the CDR3 with reference TRBV19 and TRBJ1-1 gives the whole variable domain DGGITQSPKYLFRKEGQNVTLSCEQNLNHDAMYWYRQDPGQGLRLIYYSQIVNDFQKGDIAEGYSVSREKKESFPLTVTSAQKNPTAFYLCASSISAPAGAEAFFGQGTRLTVV.

The V and J genes are TRBV6-5 and TRBJ1-3; the D is unclear. The CDR3 sequence is 14 residues long. CDR1 and CDR2 (germline): MNHEY, SVGAGI. V was cut by 2 bases and J by 2 bases, with 7 bases left in between. DNA for the CDR3: TGTGCCAGCAGTTACGGGAGAACTGGAAACACCATATATTTT. Amino acids: CASSYGRTGNTIYF.

This clone appeared a few times. The chain joins TRBV7-2 to TRBJ1-1; the D gene is possibly TRBD1 (5 bases). With 5 bases removed from V and 1 base from J, the gap between germline ends came to 8 bases. Germline V gene data show CDR1 as SGHTA and CDR2 as FQGNSA. This CDR3 is built from 13 residues. The DNA for the CDR3 is TGTGCCAGCAGCGTGACAGCGAACACTGAAGCTTTCTTT. Its translation is CASSVTANTEAFF.

This sequence joins TRBV11-2 and TRBJ1-4; tentatively, D is TRBD1 (6 bases). Germline V CDR1 and CDR2: SGHAT, FQNNGV. The CDR3 is 14 residues long. V was cut by 0 bases and J by 10 bases, with 12 bases left in between. DNA of the CDR3: TGTGCCAGCAGCTTAGAACAGGGTGTCGGAAAACTGTTTTTT. This translates into CASSLEQGVGKLFF.

V usage is TRBV2 and J usage is TRBJ2-1; D is possibly TRBD1 (5 bases). Trimming cost V 7 bases and J 0 bases, with 13 bases left between them. The CDR3 spans 15 residues. The V gene's germline CDR1 is SNHLY and CDR2 FYNNEI. CDR3: CASNPRGGSYNEQFF. In DNA form, the CDR3 reads TGTGCCAGCAACCCAAGGGGCGGCTCCTACAATGAGCAGTTCTTC.

This clone has more than one count but fewer than ten. The chain uses TRBV5-6 and TRBJ2-1, with D perhaps TRBD2 (6 bases). The germline V gene has CDR1 SGHDT and CDR2 YYEEEE. Trimming pared 0 bases from V and 9 bases from J, leaving 13 bases between. The length of the CDR3 is 14 residues. The CDR3 reads CASSLGGGAREQFF. CDR3 DNA sequence: TGTGCCAGCAGCTTGGGGGGAGGCGCCCGTGAGCAGTTCTTC.

J is TRBJ2-2 and V is TRBV7-2, with 7 positions matching TRBD1. From germline, CDR1 is SGHTA and CDR2 FQGNSA. The CDR3 sequence is 15 residues long. Germline trimming cut 5 bases from V and 3 bases from J; bases unmatched to any gene: 6. CDR3 amino acids: CASSRIRGHTGELFF. CDR3 in DNA: TGTGCCAGCAGCCGGATTAGGGGGCACACCGGGGAGCTGTTTTTT. Variable domain in full (rest from reference TRBV7-2 and TRBJ2-2): GAGVSQSPSNKVTEKGKDVELRCDPISGHTALYWYRQSLGQGLEFLIYFQGNSAPDKSGLPSDRFSAERTGGSVSTLTIQRTQQEDSAVYLCASSRIRGHTGELFFGEGSRLTVL.

This CDR3 is CASSLMNPVASGNTEAFF. CDR3 sequence (DNA): TGTGCCAGCAGCTTAATGAACCCGGTTGCCAGTGGGAACACTGAAGCTTTCTTT. This rearrangement joins TRBV7-8 to TRBJ1-1; D gene uncertain. CDR1 and CDR2 (germline): SGHVS, FQNEAQ. The CDR3 loop spans 18 amino acids. V was clipped by 2 bases and J by 1 base, with 20 bases between them.

This rearrangement joins TRBV19 to TRBJ1-1; tentatively, D is TRBD1 (6 bases). CDR1 and CDR2 from the germline V gene are LNHDA and SQIVND (reference sequence). Trimming took off 10 bases at V and 7 bases at J, with 22 bases between the two ends. This CDR3 is 14 amino acids long. The DNA of the CDR3 is TGTGCCACTAAAGATGGACAGACAAGCTTTGAAGCTTTCTTT. This sequence encodes CATKDGQTSFEAFF.

The rearrangement joins TRBV4-2 to TRBJ2-7; 10 nucleotides agree with TRBD1. This CDR3 is 14 amino acids long. Germline V gives CDR1 LGHNA, CDR2 YNFKEQ. The J segment lost 2 bases and the V segment lost 3 bases, leaving 1 base of the junction unmatched. In DNA form, the CDR3 reads TGTGCCAGCAGCCAGGGACAGGGGACCTACGAGCAGTACTTC. Its protein is CASSQGQGTYEQYF.

The chain couples TRBV27 to TRBJ1-1; 7 bases align to TRBD1. V lost 6 bases to trimming and J lost 4 bases; unmatched junction nucleotides: 5. Germline V gene sequence: CDR1 MNHEY, CDR2 SMNVEV (reference sequence). The CDR3 totals 13 residues. In DNA, the CDR3 is TGTGCCAGCAGGCGACAGGGAGGCACTGAAGCTTTCTTT. It translates to CASRRQGGTEAFF.